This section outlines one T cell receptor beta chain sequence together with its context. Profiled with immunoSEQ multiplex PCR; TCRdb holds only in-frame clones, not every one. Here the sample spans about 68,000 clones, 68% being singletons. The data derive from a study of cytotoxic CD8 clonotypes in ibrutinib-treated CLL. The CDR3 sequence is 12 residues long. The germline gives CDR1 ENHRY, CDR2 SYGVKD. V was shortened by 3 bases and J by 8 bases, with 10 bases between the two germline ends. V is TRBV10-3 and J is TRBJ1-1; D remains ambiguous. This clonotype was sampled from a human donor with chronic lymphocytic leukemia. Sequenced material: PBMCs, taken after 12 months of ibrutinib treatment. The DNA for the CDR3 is TGTGCCATCAGTGAATTTGGGCAGGAAGCTTTCTTT. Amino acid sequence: CAISEFGQEAFF.